The 5 T cell receptor beta chains listed next were all sequenced from one sample in a study of T cells after yellow fever vaccination. TCRdb re-called the 5' RACE reads through MiXCR, storing one row per CDR3 protein. The table shows around 330,000 distinct CDR3 sequences, with 3.6% occurring only once. The sequencing used PBMCs, collected on the day of the yellow fever booster vaccination. The receptors were sampled from a man younger than 35 who received the YFV17D yellow fever vaccine.

The sample holds many counts of this clonotype. The chain recombines TRBV7-2 with TRBJ1-5; no clear D. V was shortened by 3 bases and J by 4 bases, with 13 bases between the two germline ends. From germline, CDR1 is SGHTA and CDR2 FQGNSA. The CDR3 is 15 residues long. CDR3 DNA sequence: TGTGCCAGCAGCTTGAGTGCGAGGTATAATCAGCCCCAGCATTTT. Its translation is CASSLSARYNQPQHF.

This clonotype was detected only a few times. This chain connects TRBV15 to TRBJ2-1; 12 bases fit TRBD1. The V gene end was trimmed by 1 base and the J gene end by 9 bases; junction bases not matched to a gene: 7. The V gene's germline CDR1 is LNHNV and CDR2 YYDKDF (reference sequence). The length of the CDR3 is 16 residues. CDR3 DNA sequence: TGTGCCACCAGCAGAGCCGGGACAGGGGGCTTTTTTGAGCAGTTCTTC. Translating gives CATSRAGTGGFFEQFF.

This rearrangement joins TRBV7-2 to TRBJ1-6, with D possibly being TRBD1 (5 bases). This CDR3 is 14 amino acids long. Trimming took 5 bases from V and 4 from J, leaving 9 bases between them. Germline CDR1 SGHTA, CDR2 FQGNSA. The CDR3 reads CASSPGTYNSPLHF. CDR3 nucleotides: TGTGCCAGCAGCCCAGGGACTTATAATTCACCCCTCCACTTT.

This clonotype was observed many times. The chain couples TRBV11-2 to TRBJ2-1; 12 bases align to TRBD2. The trim removed 5 bases at V and 15 bases at J, leaving 5 bases unmatched. The CDR3 consists of 12 residues. Germline loops: CDR1 SGHAT, CDR2 FQNNGV. The CDR3 spells CASSGLAGSLFF. CDR3 sequence (DNA): TGTGCCAGCAGCGGACTAGCGGGGAGTCTGTTCTTC.

This clonotype was seen many times. J is TRBJ2-1 and V is TRBV9; D is perhaps TRBD1 or TRBD2 (7 bases each). CDR1 is SGDLS, CDR2 YYNGEE, per germline. V was pared by 4 bases and J by 4 bases, with 18 bases between. CDR3 size: 16 residues. The CDR3: CASSLGEGASYNEQFF. The CDR3 DNA is TGTGCCAGCAGCTTAGGGGAGGGGGCCTCGTACAATGAGCAGTTCTTC.